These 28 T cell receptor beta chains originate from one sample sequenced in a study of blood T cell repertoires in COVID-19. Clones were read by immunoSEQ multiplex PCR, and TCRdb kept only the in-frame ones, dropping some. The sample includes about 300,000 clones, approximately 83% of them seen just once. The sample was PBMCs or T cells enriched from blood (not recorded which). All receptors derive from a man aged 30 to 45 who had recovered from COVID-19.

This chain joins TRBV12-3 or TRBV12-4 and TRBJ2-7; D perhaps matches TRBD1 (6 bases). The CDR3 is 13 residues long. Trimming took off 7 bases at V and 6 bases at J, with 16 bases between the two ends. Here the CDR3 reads CASNHQSRGEQYF. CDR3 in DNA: TGTGCCAGCAACCACCAGTCCAGGGGCGAGCAGTACTTC.

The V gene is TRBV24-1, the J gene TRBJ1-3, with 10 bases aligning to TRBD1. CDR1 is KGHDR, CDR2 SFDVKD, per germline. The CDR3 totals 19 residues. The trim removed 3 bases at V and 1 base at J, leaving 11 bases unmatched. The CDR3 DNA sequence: TGTGCCACCAGTGATCGTCCGGGGACAGGGGCCCTTTCTGGAAACACCATATATTTT. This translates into CATSDRPGTGALSGNTIYF.

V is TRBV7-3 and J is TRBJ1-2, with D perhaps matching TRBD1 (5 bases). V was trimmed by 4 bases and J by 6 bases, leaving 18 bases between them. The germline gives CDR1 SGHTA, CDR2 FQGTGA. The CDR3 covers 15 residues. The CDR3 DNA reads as TGTGCCAGCAGCTCGGGGTCGGGCAGGGAGGATGGCTACACCTTC. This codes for CASSSGSGREDGYTF. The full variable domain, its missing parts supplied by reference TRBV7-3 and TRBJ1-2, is GAGVSQTPSNKVTEKGKYVELRCDPISGHTALYWYRQSLGQGPEFLIYFQGTGAADDSGLPNDRFFAVRPEGSVSTLKIQRTERGDSAVYLCASSSGSGREDGYTFGSGTRLTVV.

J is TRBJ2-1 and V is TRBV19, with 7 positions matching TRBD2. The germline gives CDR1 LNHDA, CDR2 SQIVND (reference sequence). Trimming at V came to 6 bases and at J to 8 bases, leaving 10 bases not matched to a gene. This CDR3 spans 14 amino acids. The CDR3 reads CASSGWGGSYEQFF. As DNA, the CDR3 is TGTGCCAGTAGCGGCTGGGGGGGATCGTATGAGCAGTTCTTC.

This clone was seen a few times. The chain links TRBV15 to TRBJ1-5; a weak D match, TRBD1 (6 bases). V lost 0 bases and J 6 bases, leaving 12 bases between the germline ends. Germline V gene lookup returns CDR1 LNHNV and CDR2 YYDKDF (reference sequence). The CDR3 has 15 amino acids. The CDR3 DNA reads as TGTGCCACCAGCAGAGATTCGGGGGGCGGTCAGCCCCAGCATTTT. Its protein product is CATSRDSGGGQPQHF.

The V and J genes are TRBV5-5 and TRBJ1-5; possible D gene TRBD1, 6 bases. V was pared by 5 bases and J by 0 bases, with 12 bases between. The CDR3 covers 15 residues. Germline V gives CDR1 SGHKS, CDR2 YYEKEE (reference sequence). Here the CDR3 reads CASSYGQSSNQPQHF. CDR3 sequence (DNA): TGTGCCAGCAGTTATGGACAGAGTAGCAATCAGCCCCAGCATTTT.

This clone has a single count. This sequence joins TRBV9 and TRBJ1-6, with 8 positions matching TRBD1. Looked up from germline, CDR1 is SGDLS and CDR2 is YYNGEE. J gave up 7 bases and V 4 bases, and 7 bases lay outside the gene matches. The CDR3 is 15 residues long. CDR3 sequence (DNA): TGTGCCAGCAGCACCCGACAGGGGACCAATTCACCCCTCCACTTT. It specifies CASSTRQGTNSPLHF.

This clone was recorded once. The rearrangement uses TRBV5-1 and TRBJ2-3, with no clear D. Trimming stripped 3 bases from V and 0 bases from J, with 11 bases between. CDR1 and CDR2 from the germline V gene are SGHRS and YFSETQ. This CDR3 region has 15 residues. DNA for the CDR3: TGCGCCAGCAGCTCCGGTTTTCTGAGCACAGATACGCAGTATTTT. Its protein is CASSSGFLSTDTQYF.

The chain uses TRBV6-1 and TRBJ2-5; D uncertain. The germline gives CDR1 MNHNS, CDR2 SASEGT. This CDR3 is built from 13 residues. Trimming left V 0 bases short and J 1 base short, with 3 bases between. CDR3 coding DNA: TGTGCCAGCAGTGAAGCGGCCCAAGAGACCCAGTACTTC. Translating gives CASSEAAQETQYF.

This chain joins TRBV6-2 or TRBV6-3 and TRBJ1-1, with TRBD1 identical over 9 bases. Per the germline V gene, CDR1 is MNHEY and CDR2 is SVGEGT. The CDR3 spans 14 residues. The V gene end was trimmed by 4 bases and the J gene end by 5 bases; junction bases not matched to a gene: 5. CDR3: CASSSRQGVTEAFF. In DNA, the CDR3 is TGTGCCAGCAGTTCAAGACAGGGGGTGACTGAAGCTTTCTTT.

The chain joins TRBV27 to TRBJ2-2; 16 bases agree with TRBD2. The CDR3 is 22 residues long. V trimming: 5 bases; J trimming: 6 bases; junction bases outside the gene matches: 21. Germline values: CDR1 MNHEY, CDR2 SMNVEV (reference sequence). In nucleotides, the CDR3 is TGTGCCAGCAGTCCGACCCCTTTACCGGGACTAGCGGGGGGGGAGGTCTCCGGGGAGCTGTTTTTT. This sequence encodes CASSPTPLPGLAGGEVSGELFF.

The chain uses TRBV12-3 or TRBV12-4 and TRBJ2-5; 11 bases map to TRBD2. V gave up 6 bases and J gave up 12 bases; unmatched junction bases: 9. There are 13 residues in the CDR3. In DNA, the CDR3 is TGTGCCAGCAGGACTAGCGGGGTGCCCGAGGAGTACTTC. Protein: CASRTSGVPEEYF.

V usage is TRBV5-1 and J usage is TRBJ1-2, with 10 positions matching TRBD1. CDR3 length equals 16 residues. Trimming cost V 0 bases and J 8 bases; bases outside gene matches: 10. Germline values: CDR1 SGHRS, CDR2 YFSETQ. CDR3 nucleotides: TGCGCCAGCAGCTTGGGGGGCCCGACAGGGGGCGAGGGCTACACCTTC. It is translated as CASSLGGPTGGEGYTF.

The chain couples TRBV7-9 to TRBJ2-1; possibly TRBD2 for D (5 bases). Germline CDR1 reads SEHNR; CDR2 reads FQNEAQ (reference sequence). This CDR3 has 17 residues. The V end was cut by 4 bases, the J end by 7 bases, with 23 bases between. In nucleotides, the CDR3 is TGTGCCAGCAGCTCCCGCTTTTTAGGACTCTCTTCGAATGAGCAGTTCTTC. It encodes CASSSRFLGLSSNEQFF.

The CDR3 nucleotides are TGTGCCACCAGCAGAGAAAACGACAGGGGGGTAGCGGGCTACACCTTC. This gives the protein CATSRENDRGVAGYTF. The V and J genes are TRBV15 and TRBJ1-2, with TRBD1 matching 9 bases. Germline assignment: CDR1 LNHNV and CDR2 YYDKDF (reference sequence). CDR3 length: 16 residues. Trimming took 0 bases from V and 8 from J; bases not matched to a gene: 10.

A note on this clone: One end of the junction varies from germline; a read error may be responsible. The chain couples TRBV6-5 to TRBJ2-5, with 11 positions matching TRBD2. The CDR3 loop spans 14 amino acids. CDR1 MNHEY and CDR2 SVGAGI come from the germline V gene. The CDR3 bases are TGTGCCAGTATAGCGGGGGGGCACCAAGGGACCCAGTACTTC. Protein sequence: CASIAGGHQGTQYF.

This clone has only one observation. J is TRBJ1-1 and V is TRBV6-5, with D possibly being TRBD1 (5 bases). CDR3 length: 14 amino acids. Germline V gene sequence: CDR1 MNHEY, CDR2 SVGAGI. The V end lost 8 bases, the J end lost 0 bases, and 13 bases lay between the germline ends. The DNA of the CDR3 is TGTGCCAGCGACAGATACAATATGAACACTGAAGCTTTCTTT. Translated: CASDRYNMNTEAFF.

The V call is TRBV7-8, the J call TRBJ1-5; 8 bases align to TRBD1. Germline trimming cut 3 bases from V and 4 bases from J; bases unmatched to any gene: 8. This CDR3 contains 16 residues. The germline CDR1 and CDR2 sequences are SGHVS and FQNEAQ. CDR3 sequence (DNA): TGTGCCAGCAGCTTGGTGGGACAGGAGTCAAATCAGCCCCAGCATTTT. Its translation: CASSLVGQESNQPQHF.

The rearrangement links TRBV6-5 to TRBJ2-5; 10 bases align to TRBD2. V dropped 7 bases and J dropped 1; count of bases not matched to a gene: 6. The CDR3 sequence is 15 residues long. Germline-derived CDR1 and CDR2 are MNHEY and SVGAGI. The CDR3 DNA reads TGTGCCAGCACAGCGGGGGGGCCGATCCAAGAGACCCAGTACTTC. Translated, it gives CASTAGGPIQETQYF.

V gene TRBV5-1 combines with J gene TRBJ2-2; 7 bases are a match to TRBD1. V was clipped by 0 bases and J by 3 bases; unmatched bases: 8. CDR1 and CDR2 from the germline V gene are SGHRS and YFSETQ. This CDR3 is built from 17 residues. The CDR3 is CASSLGTGIEYTGELFF. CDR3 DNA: TGCGCCAGCAGCTTGGGGACAGGCATAGAGTACACCGGGGAGCTGTTTTTT.

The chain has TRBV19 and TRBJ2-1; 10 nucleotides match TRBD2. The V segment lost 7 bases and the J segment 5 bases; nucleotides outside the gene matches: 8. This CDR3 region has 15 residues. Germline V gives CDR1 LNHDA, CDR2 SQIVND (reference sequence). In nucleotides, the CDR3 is TGTGCCAGTACCGTACTAGCGGGGACCCACAATGAGCAGTTCTTC. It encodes CASTVLAGTHNEQFF.

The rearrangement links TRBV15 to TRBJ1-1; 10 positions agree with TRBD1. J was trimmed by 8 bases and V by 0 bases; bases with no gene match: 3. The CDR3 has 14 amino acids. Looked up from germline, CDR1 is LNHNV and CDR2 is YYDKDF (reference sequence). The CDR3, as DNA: TGTGCCACCAGCAGAGAAGGACAGGGGGTGGAAGCTTTCTTT. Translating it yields CATSREGQGVEAFF.

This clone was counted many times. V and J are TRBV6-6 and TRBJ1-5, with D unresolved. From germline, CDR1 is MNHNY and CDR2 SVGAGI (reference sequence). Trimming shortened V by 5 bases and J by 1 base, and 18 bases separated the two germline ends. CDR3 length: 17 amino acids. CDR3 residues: CASSPFGLSVSNQPQHF. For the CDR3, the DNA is TGTGCCAGCAGTCCATTCGGACTTTCCGTGAGCAATCAGCCCCAGCATTTT.

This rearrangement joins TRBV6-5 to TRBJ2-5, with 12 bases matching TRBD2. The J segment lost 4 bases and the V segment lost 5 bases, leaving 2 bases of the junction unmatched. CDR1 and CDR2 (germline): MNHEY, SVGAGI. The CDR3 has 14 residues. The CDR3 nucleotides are TGTGCCAGCAGTCTAGCGGGGGGGGGAGAGACCCAGTACTTC. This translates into CASSLAGGGETQYF.

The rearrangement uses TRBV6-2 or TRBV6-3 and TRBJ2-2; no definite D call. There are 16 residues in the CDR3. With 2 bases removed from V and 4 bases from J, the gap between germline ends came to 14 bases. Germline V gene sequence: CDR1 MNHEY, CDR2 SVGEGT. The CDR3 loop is CASSYKSQLFTGELFF. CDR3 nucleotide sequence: TGTGCCAGCAGTTACAAGTCCCAACTCTTCACCGGGGAGCTGTTTTTT.

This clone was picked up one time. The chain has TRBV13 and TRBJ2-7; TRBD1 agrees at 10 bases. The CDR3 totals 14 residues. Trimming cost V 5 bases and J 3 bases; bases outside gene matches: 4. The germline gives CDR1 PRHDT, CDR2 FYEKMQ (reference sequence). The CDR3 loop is CASSLRTGGYEQYF. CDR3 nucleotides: TGTGCCAGCAGCCTTCGGACAGGGGGCTACGAGCAGTACTTC.

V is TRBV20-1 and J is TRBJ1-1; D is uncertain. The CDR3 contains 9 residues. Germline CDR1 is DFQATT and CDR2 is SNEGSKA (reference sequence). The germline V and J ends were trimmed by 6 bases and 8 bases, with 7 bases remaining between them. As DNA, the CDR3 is TGCAGTGCGCGCGCCGAAGCTTTCTTT. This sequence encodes CSARAEAFF.

CDR3 amino acids: CASSETGQTF. As DNA, the CDR3 is TGTGCCAGCAGTGAAACAGGGCAAACCTTC. The chain combines TRBV2 with TRBJ1-2; tentative D call: TRBD1 (6 bases). The V end lost 2 bases, the J end lost 14 bases, and 9 bases lay between the germline ends. Germline V gene sequence: CDR1 SNHLY, CDR2 FYNNEI. The CDR3 sequence is 10 residues long.